Following are 17 T cell receptor beta chains from one sample sequenced in a study of blood T cell repertoires in COVID-19. The protocol was immunoSEQ multiplex PCR, while the TCRdb copy is restricted to in-frame clones and leaves out a portion. The table shows about 210,000 clones, with 82% occurring only once. What was sequenced was peripheral blood. The receptor set was obtained from a woman in her 40s with acute or convalescent COVID-19.

The chain carries TRBV6-4 and TRBJ2-1; D is unresolved. V lost 3 bases to trimming and J lost 3 bases, with 15 bases between them. Germline CDR1 reads MRHNA; CDR2 reads SNTAGT. There are 16 residues in the CDR3. In DNA, the CDR3 is TGTGCCAGCAGTGATTTCTCCACTCACCTCTACAATGAGCAGTTCTTC. This codes for CASSDFSTHLYNEQFF.

The chain joins TRBV19 to TRBJ1-1, with 9 bases matching TRBD1. The V and J ends lost 10 bases and 0 bases, in that order; junction bases with no gene match: 15. This CDR3 spans 17 amino acids. The germline CDR1 and CDR2 sequences are LNHDA and SQIVND (reference sequence). The CDR3 loop reads CAIPLPETGGLNTEAFF. The CDR3, as DNA: TGTGCCATCCCCCTACCTGAGACAGGGGGTTTGAACACTGAAGCTTTCTTT.

This chain uses TRBV29-1 with TRBJ2-3; D possibly corresponds to TRBD2 (7 bases). The CDR3 has 13 residues. The germline gives CDR1 SQVTM, CDR2 ANQGSEA. Trimming left V 1 base short and J 7 bases short, with 12 bases between. The CDR3 loop is CSVEGGGGHTQYF. CDR3 nucleotide sequence: TGCAGCGTTGAAGGGGGGGGCGGGCATACGCAGTATTTT.

V usage is TRBV18 and J usage is TRBJ1-5; D perhaps matches TRBD1 (5 bases). The germline gives CDR1 KGHSH, CDR2 LQKENI. V lost 3 bases to trimming and J lost 2 bases, with 17 bases between them. This CDR3 has 17 residues. The CDR3 nucleotides are TGTGCCAGCTCACCTTTCCGACAAGGGGTCGGCAATCAGCCCCAGCATTTT. It specifies CASSPFRQGVGNQPQHF.

This sequence joins TRBV25-1 and TRBJ2-2, with 10 bases aligning to TRBD2. Per germline, CDR1 MGHDK and CDR2 SYGVNS. The CDR3 extends over 16 amino acids. Trimming cost V 4 bases and J 4 bases; bases outside gene matches: 6. DNA of the CDR3: TGTGCCAGCAGTGGGCTAGCGGGGGCTCTCACCGGGGAGCTGTTTTTT. Translating gives CASSGLAGALTGELFF.

The chain has TRBV10-2 and TRBJ2-2, with D possibly matching TRBD2 (6 bases). The germline V gene has CDR1 WSHSY and CDR2 SAAADI. This CDR3 is built from 14 residues. V lost 1 base, J lost 6 bases, and 9 bases lay in between. This chain's CDR3 is CASSEFREAGELFF. Written as DNA, the CDR3 is TGCGCCAGCAGTGAGTTCAGGGAGGCCGGGGAGCTGTTTTTT.

The V and J genes are TRBV4-1 and TRBJ2-7; D unresolved. V was trimmed by 1 base and J by 2 bases, leaving 6 bases between them. From germline, CDR1 is MGHRA and CDR2 YSYEKL. The CDR3 totals 13 residues. CDR3 bases: TGCGCCAGCAGCCAAGGTCTAGCCTACGAGCAGTACTTC. It specifies CASSQGLAYEQYF.

This chain uses TRBV15 with TRBJ1-1; 10 nucleotides line up with TRBD1. The CDR3 totals 15 residues. Per germline, CDR1 LNHNV and CDR2 YYDKDF (reference sequence). V trimming: 5 bases; J trimming: 3 bases; junction bases outside the gene matches: 6. CDR3 nucleotide sequence: TGTGCCACCAGCGGCCAGGACAGGGGGTACACTGAAGCTTTCTTT. Translation gives CATSGQDRGYTEAFF.

CDR3 protein: CASREERFHQPQHF. Written as DNA, the CDR3 is TGTGCCAGCAGGGAGGAGCGCTTTCATCAGCCCCAGCATTTT. This sequence joins TRBV2 and TRBJ1-5; D uncertain. Per germline, CDR1 SNHLY and CDR2 FYNNEI. The CDR3 runs to 14 residues. V was clipped by 6 bases and J by 5 bases, with 14 bases between them.

Concerning this clone: Mismatch with germline at one junction end may stem from a read error. The J gene is TRBJ2-1, the V gene TRBV11-2, with TRBD2 as a possible D gene (7 bases). This CDR3 has 15 amino acids. The germline CDR1 and CDR2 sequences are SGHAT and FQNNGV. The CDR3 DNA follows: TGTGCCAGCAGTTTAGTTGGGGGGGCTTACAATGAGCAGTTCTTC. It specifies CASSLVGGAYNEQFF.

The chain employs TRBV11-2 and TRBJ2-7; weak D call: TRBD1 (5 bases). This CDR3 has 14 residues. V lost 1 base and J lost 2, with 9 bases in between. The germline CDR1 and CDR2 sequences are SGHAT and FQNNGV. The CDR3 bases are TGTGCCAGCAGCTTAGCAGGGCCTACCTACGAGCAGTACTTC. Amino acid sequence: CASSLAGPTYEQYF.

The genes are TRBV27 and TRBJ2-7; 8 bases agree with TRBD2. V lost 7 bases and J lost 7; bases outside the gene matches: 15. CDR3 length: 15 residues. Germline V gene data show CDR1 as MNHEY and CDR2 as SMNVEV (reference sequence). The CDR3 loop is CASMETLAGQREQYF. CDR3 bases: TGTGCCAGCATGGAGACCTTAGCGGGGCAGAGGGAGCAGTACTTC.

J is TRBJ2-5 and V is TRBV5-1; TRBD1 matches at 7 bases. This CDR3 has 14 residues. V shed 4 bases and J 5 bases; nucleotides not matched to a gene: 8. The germline CDR1 and CDR2 sequences are SGHRS and YFSETQ. The CDR3 DNA reads TGCGCCAGCAGCAAAGACAGGGTCGGGGAGACCCAGTACTTC. Protein: CASSKDRVGETQYF.

The chain carries TRBV9 and TRBJ1-2, with D maybe TRBD1 (6 bases). V was clipped by 4 bases and J by 7 bases, with 17 bases between them. The germline gives CDR1 SGDLS, CDR2 YYNGEE. The CDR3 extends over 14 amino acids. The CDR3 spells CASSPRRDIFGYTF. Here the CDR3 DNA reads TGTGCCAGCAGCCCCCGCCGGGACATTTTTGGCTACACCTTC.

CDR3 in DNA: TGCAGCGTGATCGCCCAGGCGTACACTGAAGCTTTCTTT. Translated: CSVIAQAYTEAFF. The chain joins TRBV29-1 to TRBJ1-1, with D unresolved. V was cut by 6 bases and J by 3 bases, with 14 bases left in between. There are 13 residues in the CDR3. Germline CDR1 reads SQVTM; CDR2 reads ANQGSEA.

The chain is built from TRBV29-1 and TRBJ1-1; D possibly corresponds to TRBD1 (6 bases). Per germline, CDR1 SQVTM and CDR2 ANQGSEA. CDR3 length equals 12 residues. The V end lost 3 bases, the J end lost 9 bases, and 14 bases lay between the germline ends. The CDR3, as DNA: TGCAGCGTTGATCCTCAGGGGCTACAAGCTTTCTTT. Amino acids: CSVDPQGLQAFF.

The chain uses TRBV6-1 and TRBJ2-3; D might be TRBD2 (5 bases). The germline V gene has CDR1 MNHNS and CDR2 SASEGT. This CDR3 is built from 16 residues. V was pared by 1 base and J by 5 bases, with 16 bases between. The CDR3 loop reads CASSEVGATIGDTQYF. The CDR3 DNA is TGTGCCAGCAGTGAAGTGGGAGCTACTATCGGAGATACGCAGTATTTT.